These 6 T cell receptor beta chains originate from one sample sequenced in a study of Graves' ophthalmopathy and Graves' hyperthyroidism. The study amplified TCR beta CDR3 regions using RNA transcripts. HTBI-primed first-round RT-PCR preceded second-round multiplex PCR. TCRdb itself ran the multiplex PCR reads through MiXCR, one entry per CDR3 protein. The sample has roughly 350,000 distinct CDR3 sequences; approximately 18% are singletons. Input material: peripheral blood. The receptors were gathered from an adult woman with stable Graves' hyperthyroidism.

The sample holds many counts of this clonotype. The chain combines TRBV25-1 with TRBJ2-7; no clear D gene. The CDR3 consists of 17 residues. In germline, CDR1 is MGHDK, CDR2 SYGVNS. Trimming took off 5 bases at V and 0 bases at J, with 20 bases between the two ends. The CDR3 DNA reads TGTGCCAGCAGTCCATCTCGGCGGATACTAAGCTCCTACGAGCAGTACTTC. Encoded protein: CASSPSRRILSSYEQYF.

As concerns this clonotype: This may stem from a read error, because a much larger clone lies one nucleotide away. V gene TRBV24-1 combines with J gene TRBJ1-5, with 8 bases that match TRBD1. Unmatched junction bases numbered 11, after V lost 2 bases and J lost 9 bases. The germline V gene encodes CDR1 KGHDR and CDR2 SFDVKD. This CDR3 has 16 residues. CDR3 coding DNA: TGTGCCACCAGTGATTCGACAGGGGCGAGGAATGGGCCCCAGCATTTT. This gives the protein CATSDSTGARNGPQHF.

This clonotype appeared many times. The chain couples TRBV7-6 to TRBJ2-7, with D unresolved. Per germline, CDR1 SGHVS and CDR2 FNYEAQ. Trimming removed 2 bases from V and 5 bases from J, with 13 bases in between. The CDR3 covers 14 residues. The CDR3 loop reads CASSLRTFSDEQYF. CDR3 DNA: TGTGCCAGCAGCTTACGGACGTTTTCGGACGAGCAGTACTTC.

This clonotype was counted between two and nine times. J is TRBJ1-5 and V is TRBV27, with TRBD1 matching over 7 bases. Unmatched junction bases numbered 4, after V lost 10 bases and J lost 4 bases. CDR3 length: 12 amino acids. Germline V gives CDR1 MNHEY, CDR2 SMNVEV (reference sequence). CDR3 loop: CATGQANQPQHF. The CDR3 nucleotides read TGTGCCACCGGACAGGCGAATCAGCCCCAGCATTTT.

Ten or more counts support this clonotype. V is TRBV7-2 and J is TRBJ2-5; 8 nucleotides agree with TRBD2. V lost 1 base to trimming and J lost 2 bases; unmatched junction nucleotides: 9. Germline CDR1 and CDR2: SGHTA and FQGNSA. This CDR3 contains 17 residues. In DNA form, the CDR3 reads TGTGCCAGCAGCTTAGGAGTCACTAGCGGAAATCAAGAGACCCAGTACTTC. This encodes CASSLGVTSGNQETQYF.

This clonotype was recorded at least ten times. The J gene is TRBJ1-2, the V gene TRBV2; no clear D. The CDR3 extends over 15 amino acids. Germline V lookup: CDR1 SNHLY, CDR2 FYNNEI. V shed 3 bases and J shed 6 bases, with 17 bases lying between them. CDR3 residues: CASSERRTWIHGYTF. The CDR3 coding sequence is TGTGCCAGCAGTGAGCGTCGGACCTGGATCCATGGCTACACCTTC.